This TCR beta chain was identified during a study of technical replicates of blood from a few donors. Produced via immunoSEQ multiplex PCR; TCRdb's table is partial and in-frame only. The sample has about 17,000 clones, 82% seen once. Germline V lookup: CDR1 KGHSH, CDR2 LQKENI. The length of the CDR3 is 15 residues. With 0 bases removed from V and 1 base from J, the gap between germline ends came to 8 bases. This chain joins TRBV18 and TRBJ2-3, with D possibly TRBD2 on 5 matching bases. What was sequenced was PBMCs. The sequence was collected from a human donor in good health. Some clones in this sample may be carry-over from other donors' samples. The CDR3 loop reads CASSPPAERTDTQYF. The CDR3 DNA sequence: TGTGCCAGCTCACCACCAGCGGAACGCACAGATACGCAGTATTTT.